The 3 T cell receptor beta chains listed next were all sequenced from one sample in a study of a mutant IDH1 vaccine in newly diagnosed glioma. Here immunoSEQ multiplex PCR was the method, and the copy in TCRdb shows in-frame clones only, minus some. The repertoire holds over 45,000 clones, with around 90% as singletons. The sample's time point: baseline, week 1 (first vaccination visit). Treatment specified: pre-vaccination baseline after standard-of-care therapy. Sequencing used PBMCs, obtained from a glioma patient treated with radiotherapy, temozolomide or both. These receptors all come from a man aged 45-65 years with glioma.

The chain's CDR3 is CASSLAQTGGGNTIYF. The DNA of the CDR3 is TGTGCCAGCAGCTTAGCCCAGACAGGGGGCGGAAACACCATATATTTT. The chain joins TRBV7-2 to TRBJ1-3; 10 bases line up with TRBD1. CDR3 size: 16 residues. Germline values: CDR1 SGHTA, CDR2 FQGNSA. Trimming cost V 0 bases and J 4 bases; bases outside gene matches: 3.

This chain uses TRBV27 with TRBJ2-7; TRBD1 might be the D (5 bases). Germline V CDR1 and CDR2: MNHEY, SMNVEV (reference sequence). V gave up 2 bases and J gave up 1 base, with 6 bases separating them. The CDR3 has 13 amino acids. CDR3 sequence (DNA): TGTGCCAGCAGTTTAGCAGGGTCCTACGAGCAGTACTTC. It is translated as CASSLAGSYEQYF.

This clone was seen just once. The rearrangement uses TRBV6-5 and TRBJ1-1; D is undetermined. The CDR3 sequence is 12 residues long. V shed 6 bases and J shed 1 base, with 6 bases lying between them. Germline V gene data show CDR1 as MNHEY and CDR2 as SVGAGI. The CDR3 sequence is CASRHPNTEAFF. The DNA for the CDR3 is TGTGCCAGCAGACACCCGAACACTGAAGCTTTCTTT.